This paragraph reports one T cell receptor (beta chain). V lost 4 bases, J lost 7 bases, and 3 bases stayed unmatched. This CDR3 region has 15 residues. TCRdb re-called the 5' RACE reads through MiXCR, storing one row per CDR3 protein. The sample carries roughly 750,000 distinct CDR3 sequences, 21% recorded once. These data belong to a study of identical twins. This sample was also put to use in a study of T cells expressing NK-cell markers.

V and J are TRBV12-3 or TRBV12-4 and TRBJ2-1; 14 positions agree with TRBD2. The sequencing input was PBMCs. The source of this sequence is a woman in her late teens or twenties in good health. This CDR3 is CASSSTSGRGNEQFF. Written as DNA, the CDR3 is TGTGCCAGCAGTTCGACTAGCGGGAGGGGGAATGAGCAGTTCTTC.